This T cell receptor (beta chain) is from a study of beta chain features in type 1 diabetes. The study's findings and limits: All four CD4+ subsets from Type 1 diabetes patients carried moderately but significantly shorter TCRB CDR3s. Any HLA-type effect on TCRB rearrangement remained unresolved here.

All of the isolated RNA was reverse transcribed, so expressed TCRB transcripts were sequenced. Assay: immunoSEQ multiplex PCR; the TCRdb copy retains only in-frame clones and omits some. The table lists about 47,000 clones, approximately 43% of them singletons. Germline assignment: CDR1 SEHNR and CDR2 FQNEAQ (reference sequence). Trimming at V came to 1 base and at J to 2 bases, leaving 0 bases not matched to a gene. The CDR3 sequence is 15 residues long. A word on this clone: Its specificity is not known.

What was sequenced was stem cell memory CD4+ T cells from blood. The sequence came from a man aged 30 to 45 with type 1 diabetes. The V call is TRBV7-9, the J call TRBJ2-1, with 9 nucleotides matching TRBD2. In DNA, the CDR3 is TGTGCCAGCAGCTTAGTAGCGGGAGCCTACAATGAGCAGTTCTTC. This sequence encodes CASSLVAGAYNEQFF.